The 11 T cell receptor beta chains below were found in one sample sequenced in a study of T cell responses to AZD1222 COVID-19 vaccine. Only in-frame clones appear in the TCRdb table, and some are missing; sequencing was by immunoSEQ multiplex PCR. In the table there are around 110,000 clones, roughly 93% of which are singletons. This specimen consisted of peripheral blood, obtained 28 days after the second AZD1222 dose. The source of these receptors is an adult who received the AZD1222 COVID-19 vaccine.

The rearrangement links TRBV4-1 to TRBJ2-1, with TRBD2 matching 8 bases. CDR3 length: 15 amino acids. Trimming took 2 bases from V and 8 from J; bases not matched to a gene: 8. Per the germline V gene, CDR1 is MGHRA and CDR2 is YSYEKL. The CDR3 coding sequence is TGCGCCAGCAGCCAAACCAGCGGGAGTTTCTATGAGCAGTTCTTC. Amino acid sequence: CASSQTSGSFYEQFF.

V and J are TRBV7-8 and TRBJ2-2; TRBD2 matches at 14 bases. CDR3 size: 21 residues. The germline gives CDR1 SGHVS, CDR2 FQNEAQ. V shed 5 bases, J shed 3 bases, and the junction held 17 bases outside the gene matches. The CDR3 region is CASSPGLAGDEVWRDTGELFF. The CDR3 nucleotides read TGTGCCAGCAGCCCGGGACTAGCGGGAGATGAGGTTTGGAGGGACACCGGGGAGCTGTTTTTT.

The CDR3 DNA reads TGTGCCACGGCCCAGGGAGCCGGCAATCAGCCCCAGCATTTT. Protein sequence: CATAQGAGNQPQHF. The chain combines TRBV15 with TRBJ1-5, with a possible D match to TRBD1 (5 bases). Germline V lookup: CDR1 LNHNV, CDR2 YYDKDF (reference sequence). The CDR3 extends over 14 amino acids. The V end lost 9 bases, the J end lost 2 bases, and 14 bases lay between the germline ends.

The chain carries TRBV7-2 and TRBJ1-1; the D gene is possibly TRBD1 (6 bases). The CDR3 totals 13 residues. Germline loops: CDR1 SGHTA, CDR2 FQGNSA. The germline V and J ends were trimmed by 0 bases and 10 bases, with 12 bases remaining between them. CDR3 coding DNA: TGTGCCAGCAGCTTAGCGCGGGGGGCTGGAGCTTTCTTT. Its protein is CASSLARGAGAFF.

The V call is TRBV7-9, the J call TRBJ1-5, with D uncertain. The length of the CDR3 is 13 residues. Germline CDR1 and CDR2: SEHNR and FQNEAQ (reference sequence). The germline V and J ends were trimmed by 5 bases and 5 bases, with 10 bases remaining between them. The CDR3 bases are TGTGCCAGCAGCAATTCCGGGGATCAGCCCCAGCATTTT. This encodes CASSNSGDQPQHF.

The CDR3 DNA sequence: TGTGCCAGCAGTTCAAGTGGGATGGGGGGCGGGGACACTGAAGCTTTCTTT. It encodes CASSSSGMGGGDTEAFF. The chain joins TRBV21-1 to TRBJ1-1. TRBV21-1 is a known pseudogene. This CDR3 contains 17 residues.

V gene TRBV5-1 combines with J gene TRBJ2-7, with 10 bases lining up with TRBD1. V gave up 2 bases and J gave up 5 bases; unmatched junction bases: 4. The germline V gene has CDR1 SGHRS and CDR2 YFSETQ. The CDR3 is 14 residues long. CDR3: CASSLIDRGHEQYF. As DNA, the CDR3 is TGCGCCAGCAGCTTAATCGACAGGGGGCACGAGCAGTACTTC.

This clone was counted a few times. The genes are TRBV6-2 or TRBV6-3 and TRBJ2-7, with D perhaps matching TRBD1 (5 bases). The CDR3 length is 14 residues. The germline gives CDR1 MNHEY, CDR2 SVGEGT. Trimming shortened V by 1 base and J by 3 bases, and 10 bases separated the two germline ends. CDR3 residues: CASSYFGHDYEQYF. CDR3 DNA: TGTGCCAGCAGTTACTTTGGACACGACTACGAGCAGTACTTC.

The genes are TRBV28 and TRBJ2-5, with 9 bases aligning to TRBD1. The trim removed 3 bases at V and 14 bases at J, leaving 4 bases unmatched. The CDR3 totals 11 residues. Germline values: CDR1 MDHEN, CDR2 SYDVKM. In DNA form, the CDR3 reads TGTGCCAGCAGTTTGGGGGACAGGGTTTACTTC. Encoded protein: CASSLGDRVYF.

The gene calls are TRBV30 and TRBJ1-6; D uncertain. With 4 bases removed from V and 10 bases from J, the gap between germline ends came to 14 bases. This CDR3 has 13 residues. Germline V lookup: CDR1 GTSNPN, CDR2 SVGIG (reference sequence). The CDR3 protein is CAWTEVGYSPLHF. In nucleotides, the CDR3 is TGTGCCTGGACCGAAGTGGGTTACTCACCCCTCCACTTT. The full variable domain, rest sourced from reference TRBV30 and TRBJ1-6, is SQTIHQWPATLVQPVGSPLSLECTVEGTSNPNLYWYRQAAGRGLQLLFYSVGIGQISSEVPQNLSASRPQDRQFILSSKKLLLSDSGFYLCAWTEVGYSPLHFGNGTRLTVT.

This chain links TRBV13 with TRBJ2-7, with D perhaps TRBD2 (6 bases). There are 15 residues in the CDR3. Germline CDR1 is PRHDT and CDR2 is FYEKMQ (reference sequence). V was shortened by 5 bases and J by 2 bases, with 16 bases between the two germline ends. Here the CDR3 DNA reads TGTGCCAGCAGCCCCCGAGATAGCGGCCCCTACGAGCAGTACTTC. It translates to CASSPRDSGPYEQYF. The variable domain in full, completed from reference TRBV13 and TRBJ2-7, reads AAGVIQSPRHLIKEKRETATLKCYPIPRHDTVYWYQQGPGQDPQFLISFYEKMQSDKGSIPDRFSAQQFSDYHSELNMSSLELGDSALYFCASSPRDSGPYEQYFGPGTRLTVT.